One sample yielded the 25 T cell receptor beta chains listed below, sequenced in a study of patients and donors after allogeneic stem cell transplantation. TCRdb re-called the RT-PCR reads through MiXCR, storing one row per CDR3 protein. Counted here are about a million distinct CDR3 sequences, 18% occurring once; the ten biggest clones make up approximately 5.9%. The sample comprised blood, either unsorted or a sorted T cell fraction (not recorded which). These receptor sequences come from a human donor who was either an allogeneic HSCT recipient or a stem cell or donor lymphocyte infusion donor (not recorded which). It is not recorded whose cells these are; they may come from a transplant donor.

This clonotype has a handful of counts. The chain links TRBV11-1 to TRBJ2-1; 8 nucleotides line up with TRBD2. The trim removed 2 bases at V and 6 bases at J, leaving 9 bases unmatched. The germline V gene has CDR1 SGHAT and CDR2 FQDESV (reference sequence). This CDR3 spans 16 amino acids. Here the CDR3 reads CASSLFTREGGNEQFF. CDR3 bases: TGTGCCAGCAGCTTATTCACCCGGGAGGGCGGCAATGAGCAGTTCTTC.

The genes are TRBV6-2 or TRBV6-3 and TRBJ1-4; no firm D call. Germline lookup yields CDR1 MNHEY and CDR2 SVGEGT. The CDR3 contains 14 residues. Trimming took off 5 bases at V and 8 bases at J, with 15 bases between the two ends. Written as DNA, the CDR3 is TGTGCCAGCAGTCCAGGTTCGATGGGGGAAAAACTGTTTTTT. This gives the protein CASSPGSMGEKLFF.

V usage is TRBV7-9 and J usage is TRBJ1-2; no clear D gene. Germline CDR1 is SEHNR and CDR2 is FQNEAQ (reference sequence). This CDR3 has 15 amino acids. The germline V and J ends were trimmed by 5 bases and 4 bases, with 17 bases remaining between them. CDR3 loop: CASSLPPRLGYGYTF. For the CDR3, the DNA is TGTGCCAGCAGCCTCCCTCCTAGGCTTGGCTATGGCTACACCTTC.

The V and J genes are TRBV4-3 and TRBJ1-5; D may be TRBD1 (5 bases). The CDR3 spans 15 residues. CDR1 is LGHNA and CDR2 is YSLEER in the germline V gene. The ends were cut back, 5 bases at V and 3 bases at J, with 14 bases in the middle. For the CDR3, the DNA is TGCGCCAGCAGCGCGGACATAGACCTCAATCAGCCCCAGCATTTT. As protein: CASSADIDLNQPQHF.

The chain uses TRBV4-1 and TRBJ1-2; 7 nucleotides match TRBD1. J lost 8 bases, V lost 1 base, and 7 bases had no gene match. Germline V gene lookup returns CDR1 MGHRA and CDR2 YSYEKL. The CDR3 length is 14 residues. The CDR3 region has the DNA TGCGCCAGCAGCCAAGCACAGGGGTTTGTCGGCTACACCTTC. Translating it yields CASSQAQGFVGYTF.

This clonotype was recorded many times. CDR3 in amino acids: CASSVSGGYEQYF. The CDR3, as DNA: TGTGCCAGCAGTGTGTCCGGGGGCTACGAGCAGTACTTC. V and J are TRBV12-3 or TRBV12-4 and TRBJ2-7; D possibly corresponds to TRBD2 (6 bases). The length of the CDR3 is 13 residues. Trimming shortened V by 5 bases and J by 3 bases, and 11 bases separated the two germline ends.

The genes are TRBV29-1 and TRBJ2-5, with a tentative D call TRBD2 (5 bases). Trimming shortened V by 3 bases and J by 5 bases, and 13 bases separated the two germline ends. The V gene's germline CDR1 is SQVTM and CDR2 ANQGSEA. This CDR3 is built from 13 residues. The CDR3 sequence: CSVDRHRGETQYF. CDR3 bases: TGCAGCGTTGATAGACACCGAGGGGAGACCCAGTACTTC.

This chain joins TRBV10-3 and TRBJ2-7; D unclear. V lost 3 bases and J 0 bases, leaving 9 bases between the germline ends. Germline assignment: CDR1 ENHRY and CDR2 SYGVKD. The CDR3 runs 14 residues. CDR3 amino acids: CAISDSRSSYEQYF. The CDR3 DNA reads TGTGCCATCAGTGACAGTAGGAGCTCCTACGAGCAGTACTTC.

The V gene is TRBV6-2 or TRBV6-3, the J gene TRBJ2-7; no definite D call. V was clipped by 0 bases and J by 1 base, with 7 bases between them. CDR1 is MNHEY and CDR2 is SVGEGT in the germline V gene. The CDR3 extends over 14 amino acids. The CDR3 DNA follows: TGTGCCAGCAGTTACTCGAGCATATCCTACGAGCAGTACTTC. Translated, it gives CASSYSSISYEQYF.

V and J are TRBV18 and TRBJ2-7; D call uncertain. The length of the CDR3 is 15 residues. The V end lost 3 bases, the J end lost 1 base, and 13 bases lay between the germline ends. The germline V gene encodes CDR1 KGHSH and CDR2 LQKENI. The CDR3 region has the DNA TGTGCCAGCTCACCGGACCGTAGGAGTTCCTACGAGCAGTACTTC. The encoded protein is CASSPDRRSSYEQYF.

This clonotype was observed many times. The chain uses TRBV3-1 and TRBJ2-7; no definite D call. The germline CDR1 and CDR2 sequences are LGHDT and YNNKEL (reference sequence). This CDR3 comprises 12 residues. Trimming took 1 base from V and 4 from J, leaving 5 bases between them. The CDR3 nucleotides are TGTGCCAGCAGCCAAGGGGCATACGAGCAGTACTTC. It specifies CASSQGAYEQYF.

The rearrangement joins TRBV15 to TRBJ2-1; 9 bases map to TRBD1. The CDR3 is made up of 15 amino acids. Looked up from germline, CDR1 is LNHNV and CDR2 is YYDKDF (reference sequence). After removal of 0 bases from V and 6 bases from J, the junction contained 3 bases not matched to a gene. This CDR3 reads CATSREDRGGNEQFF. The CDR3 DNA sequence: TGTGCCACCAGCAGAGAGGACAGGGGAGGCAATGAGCAGTTCTTC.

The V and J genes are TRBV20-1 and TRBJ2-1; 9 bases map to TRBD2. V was pared by 0 bases and J by 7 bases, with 10 bases of the junction left unmatched. Germline values: CDR1 DFQATT, CDR2 SNEGSKA (reference sequence). This CDR3 has 16 residues. This CDR3 reads CSARDIRAGGLNEQFF. CDR3 sequence (DNA): TGCAGTGCTAGAGATATCCGGGCGGGAGGGTTGAATGAGCAGTTCTTC.

The table lists this clonotype with a few counts. This sequence joins TRBV12-3 or TRBV12-4 and TRBJ2-1; D might be TRBD1 or TRBD2, each matching 5 bases. The CDR3 has 15 amino acids. V gave up 10 bases and J gave up 3 bases, with 19 bases separating them. The CDR3 DNA follows: TGTGCCACTCTCTTGTTGGGGACGCTCTACAATGAGCAGTTCTTC. This gives the protein CATLLLGTLYNEQFF.

There are a few counts of this clonotype. This chain connects TRBV25-1 to TRBJ1-5; D call uncertain. V was clipped by 4 bases and J by 1 base, with 8 bases between them. Germline CDR1 MGHDK, CDR2 SYGVNS. CDR3 length: 14 amino acids. CDR3 coding DNA: TGTGCCAGCAGTGGGGGTCCGAGCAATCAGCCCCAGCATTTT. It is translated as CASSGGPSNQPQHF.

The sample holds a few counts of this clonotype. The chain combines TRBV7-8 with TRBJ2-1, with unresolved D. From germline, CDR1 is SGHVS and CDR2 FQNEAQ. V lost 2 bases and J 5 bases, leaving 7 bases between the germline ends. The CDR3 contains 13 residues. For the CDR3, the DNA is TGTGCCAGCAGCTTACCGCCCGACAATGAGCAGTTCTTC. It specifies CASSLPPDNEQFF.

The sample holds many counts of this clonotype. CDR3 DNA: TGCAGCGTTTTACAGGGCTCTGGGGCCAACGTCCTGACTTTC. It yields the protein CSVLQGSGANVLTF. The chain employs TRBV29-1 and TRBJ2-6, with D possibly TRBD1 on 6 matching bases. Looked up from germline, CDR1 is SQVTM and CDR2 is ANQGSEA. CDR3 size: 14 residues. Trimming removed 5 bases at V and 0 bases at J, with 8 bases between.

This clonotype showed up just a few times. The rearrangement links TRBV7-9 to TRBJ2-5; D is uncertain. The germline V gene has CDR1 SEHNR and CDR2 FQNEAQ (reference sequence). Between the trimmed V and J ends, which lost 3 bases and 3 bases, there was a span of 5 bases. This CDR3 is built from 12 residues. The CDR3 sequence: CASSFLKETQYF. The DNA for the CDR3 is TGTGCCAGCAGCTTTCTGAAAGAGACCCAGTACTTC.

The chain combines TRBV9 with TRBJ2-5; D may be TRBD2 (5 bases). This CDR3 spans 13 amino acids. The ends were cut back, 7 bases at V and 6 bases at J, with 16 bases in the middle. CDR1 is SGDLS and CDR2 is YYNGEE in the germline V gene. The CDR3 nucleotides read TGTGCCAGCGGGGTCCTGGACGGGAAGACCCAGTACTTC. Translating gives CASGVLDGKTQYF.

This clonotype was picked up one time. The rearrangement joins TRBV30 to TRBJ2-1; D remains ambiguous. Trimming shortened V by 0 bases and J by 8 bases, and 8 bases separated the two germline ends. Germline V lookup: CDR1 GTSNPN, CDR2 SVGIG (reference sequence). The CDR3 spans 12 residues. Here the CDR3 DNA reads TGTGCCTGGAGTGTAATTGGGGATGAGCAGTTCTTC. This translates into CAWSVIGDEQFF. The full variable domain, its missing parts supplied by reference TRBV30 and TRBJ2-1, is SQTIHQWPATLVQPVGSPLSLECTVEGTSNPNLYWYRQAAGRGLQLLFYSVGIGQISSEVPQNLSASRPQDRQFILSSKKLLLSDSGFYLCAWSVIGDEQFFGPGTRLTVL.

This clonotype was counted many times. The gene calls are TRBV7-3 and TRBJ2-3, with TRBD1 matching 8 bases. Germline CDR1 is SGHTA and CDR2 is FQGTGA. The CDR3 covers 15 residues. V shed 3 bases, J shed 3 bases, and the junction held 5 bases outside the gene matches. This chain's CDR3 is CASSFDRGNTDTQYF. CDR3 DNA: TGTGCCAGCAGCTTTGACAGGGGAAATACAGATACGCAGTATTTT.

This clonotype was seen a few times. V usage is TRBV29-1 and J usage is TRBJ2-5; D unresolved. The CDR3 totals 13 residues. CDR1 is SQVTM, CDR2 ANQGSEA, per germline. V was trimmed by 1 base and J by 5 bases, leaving 11 bases between them. CDR3 nucleotide sequence: TGCAGCGTTGAAGGTGTAGGCCGGGAGACCCAGTACTTC. Amino acids: CSVEGVGRETQYF. Based on the CDR3 plus reference TRBV29-1 and TRBJ2-5, the full variable domain is SAVISQKPSRDICQRGTSLTIQCQVDSQVTMMFWYRQQPGQSLTLIATANQGSEATYESGFVIDKFPISRPNLTFSTLTVSNMSPEDSSIYLCSVEGVGRETQYFGPGTRLLVL.

This clonotype was found a few times. J is TRBJ2-3 and V is TRBV4-3; no definite D call. Trimming removed 0 bases at V and 4 bases at J, with 11 bases between. CDR1 is LGHNA, CDR2 YSLEER, per germline. This CDR3 has 15 amino acids. CDR3 DNA: TGCGCCAGCAGCCAAGATGGGCAATCCCCAGATACGCAGTATTTT. Encoded protein: CASSQDGQSPDTQYF.

This sequence joins TRBV6-1 and TRBJ1-6; D is uncertain. In germline, CDR1 is MNHNS, CDR2 SASEGT. The germline V and J ends were trimmed by 4 bases and 5 bases, with 9 bases remaining between them. The CDR3 has 14 residues. DNA of the CDR3: TGTGCCAGCAGTGGACCTGGGGATAATTCACCCCTCCACTTT. This translates into CASSGPGDNSPLHF.

The V gene is TRBV4-3, the J gene TRBJ2-7, with D unclear. V was shortened by 6 bases and J by 4 bases, with 19 bases between the two germline ends. The germline V gene has CDR1 LGHNA and CDR2 YSLEER. The length of the CDR3 is 15 residues. The CDR3 DNA reads TGCGCCAGCAGTACACCATCTTCGCGCCTATACGAGCAGTACTTC. This encodes CASSTPSSRLYEQYF.